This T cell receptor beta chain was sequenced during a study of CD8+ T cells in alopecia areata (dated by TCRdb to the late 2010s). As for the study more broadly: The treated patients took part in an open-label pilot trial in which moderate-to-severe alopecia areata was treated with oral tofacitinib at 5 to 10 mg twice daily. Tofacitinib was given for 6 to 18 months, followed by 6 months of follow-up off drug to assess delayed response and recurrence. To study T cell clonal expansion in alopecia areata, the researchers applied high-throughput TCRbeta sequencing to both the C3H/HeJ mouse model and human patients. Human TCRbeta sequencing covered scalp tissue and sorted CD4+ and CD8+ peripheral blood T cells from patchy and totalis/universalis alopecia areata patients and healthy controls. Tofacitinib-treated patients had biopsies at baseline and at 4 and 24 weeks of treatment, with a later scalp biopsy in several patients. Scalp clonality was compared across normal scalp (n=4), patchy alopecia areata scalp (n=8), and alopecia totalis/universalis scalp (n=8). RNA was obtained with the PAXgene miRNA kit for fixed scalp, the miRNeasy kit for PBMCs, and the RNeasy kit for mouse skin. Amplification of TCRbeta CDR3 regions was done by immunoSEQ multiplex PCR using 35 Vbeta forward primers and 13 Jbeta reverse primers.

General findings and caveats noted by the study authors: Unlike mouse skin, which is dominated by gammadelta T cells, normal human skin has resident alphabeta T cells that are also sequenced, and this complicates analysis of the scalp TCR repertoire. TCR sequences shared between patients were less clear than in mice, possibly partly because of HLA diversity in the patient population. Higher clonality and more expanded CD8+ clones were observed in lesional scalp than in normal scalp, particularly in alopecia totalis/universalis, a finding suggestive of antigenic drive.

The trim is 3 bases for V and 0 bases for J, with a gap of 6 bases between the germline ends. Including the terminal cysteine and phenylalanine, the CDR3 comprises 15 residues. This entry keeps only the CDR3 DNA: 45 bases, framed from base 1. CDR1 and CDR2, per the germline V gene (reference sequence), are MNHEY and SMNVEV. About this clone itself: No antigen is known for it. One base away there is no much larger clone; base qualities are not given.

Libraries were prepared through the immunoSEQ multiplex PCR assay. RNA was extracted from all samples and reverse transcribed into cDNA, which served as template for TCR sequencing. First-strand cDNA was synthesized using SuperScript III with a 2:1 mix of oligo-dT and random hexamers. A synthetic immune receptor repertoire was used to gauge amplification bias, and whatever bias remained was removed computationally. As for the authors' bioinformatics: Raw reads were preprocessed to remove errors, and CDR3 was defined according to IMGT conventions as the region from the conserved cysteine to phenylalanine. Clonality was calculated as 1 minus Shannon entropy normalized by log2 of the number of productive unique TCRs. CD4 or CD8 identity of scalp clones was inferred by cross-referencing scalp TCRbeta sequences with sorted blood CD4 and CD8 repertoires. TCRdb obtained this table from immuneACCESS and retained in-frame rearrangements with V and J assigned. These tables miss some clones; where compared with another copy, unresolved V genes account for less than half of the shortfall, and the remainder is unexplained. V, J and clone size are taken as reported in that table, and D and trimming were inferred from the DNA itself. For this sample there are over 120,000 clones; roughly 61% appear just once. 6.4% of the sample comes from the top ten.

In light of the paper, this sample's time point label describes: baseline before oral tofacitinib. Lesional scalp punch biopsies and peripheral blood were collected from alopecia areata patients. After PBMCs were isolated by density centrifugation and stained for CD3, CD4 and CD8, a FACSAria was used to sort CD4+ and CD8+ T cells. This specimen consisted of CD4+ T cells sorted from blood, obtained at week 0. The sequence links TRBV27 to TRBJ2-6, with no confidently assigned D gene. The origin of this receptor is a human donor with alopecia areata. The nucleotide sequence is TGTGCCAGCAGTTTCCCGAGCTCTGGGGCCAACGTCCTGACTTTC. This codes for CASSFPSSGANVLTF.